A single sample is the source of the 31 T cell receptor beta chains below, sequenced in a study of cytomegalovirus exposure and HLA in healthy donors. PCR was performed using 60 Vbeta and 13 Jbeta primers. Clones were read by immunoSEQ multiplex PCR, and TCRdb kept only the in-frame ones, dropping some. The sample includes fewer than 300,000 clones, 70% to 90% of them seen just once. Sequenced material: PBMCs. These receptors were collected from a middle-aged man in good health and CMV-seropositive.

The DNA of the CDR3 is TGTGCCAGCTCACCGGGACTAGCGGGGATCTCCTACGAGCAGTACTTC. This translates into CASSPGLAGISYEQYF. The chain is built from TRBV18 and TRBJ2-7; 13 bases fit TRBD2. The CDR3 is 16 amino acids. J lost 0 bases, V lost 3 bases, and 2 bases had no gene match. The germline gives CDR1 KGHSH, CDR2 LQKENI.

This clone was observed a single time. This chain connects TRBV27 to TRBJ2-7; 11 bases agree with TRBD1. The V and J ends lost 4 bases and 5 bases, in that order; junction bases with no gene match: 4. The length of the CDR3 is 14 residues. CDR1 and CDR2 from the germline V gene are MNHEY and SMNVEV (reference sequence). The CDR3 is CASSYSDRGHEQYF. Written as DNA, the CDR3 is TGTGCCAGCAGTTACTCGGACAGGGGGCACGAGCAGTACTTC.

The chain carries TRBV6-5 and TRBJ1-5; unclear D gene. Trimming removed 8 bases from V and 3 bases from J, with 11 bases in between. Germline CDR1 MNHEY, CDR2 SVGAGI. This CDR3 comprises 13 residues. CDR3 region: CASRRAINQPQHF. The CDR3 DNA reads TGTGCCAGCCGCCGAGCTATCAATCAGCCCCAGCATTTT.

Remarks on this clone: This same CDR3 is encoded by further DNA sequences in the sample. The gene calls are TRBV30 and TRBJ1-1; 7 bases fit TRBD1. The CDR3 consists of 13 residues. Looked up from germline, CDR1 is GTSNPN and CDR2 is SVGIG (reference sequence). The V and J ends lost 2 bases and 1 base, in that order; junction bases with no gene match: 1. The CDR3 is CAWSRDRNTEAFF. The CDR3 DNA reads as TGTGCCTGGAGTCGGGACAGGAACACTGAAGCTTTCTTT.

V and J are TRBV7-9 and TRBJ1-1; 9 nucleotides line up with TRBD1. Trimming took 4 bases from V and 5 from J; bases not matched to a gene: 5. The CDR3 spans 14 residues. Germline V CDR1 and CDR2: SEHNR, FQNEAQ (reference sequence). The DNA of the CDR3 is TGTGCCAGCAGCTCCGGGACAGGGCGGACTGAAGCTTTCTTT. Translating it yields CASSSGTGRTEAFF.

The J gene is TRBJ1-6, the V gene TRBV13, with 7 positions matching TRBD1. Trimming cost V 0 bases and J 10 bases; bases outside gene matches: 6. Germline-derived CDR1 and CDR2 are PRHDT and FYEKMQ (reference sequence). The CDR3 runs 15 residues. CDR3 DNA: TGTGCCAGCAGCTTAGGCGGAGGGGGCGGCTCACCCCTCCACTTT. It translates to CASSLGGGGGSPLHF.

This clone turned up a few times. The V and J genes are TRBV4-2 and TRBJ1-5, with 8 bases aligning to TRBD1. V dropped 3 bases and J dropped 2; count of bases not matched to a gene: 3. The length of the CDR3 is 15 residues. The V gene's germline CDR1 is LGHNA and CDR2 YNFKEQ. CDR3 residues: CASSHEGQGNQPQHF. CDR3 DNA: TGTGCCAGCAGCCATGAGGGACAGGGCAATCAGCCCCAGCATTTT.

The chain couples TRBV18 to TRBJ2-7; the D is unclear. V shed 3 bases and J shed 2 bases, with 14 bases lying between them. The V gene's germline CDR1 is KGHSH and CDR2 LQKENI. The CDR3 totals 15 residues. This CDR3 reads CASSPKKITPYEQYF. CDR3 in DNA: TGTGCCAGCTCACCTAAAAAGATCACACCCTACGAGCAGTACTTC. Based on the CDR3 plus reference TRBV18 and TRBJ2-7, the full variable domain is NAGVMQNPRHLVRRRGQEARLRCSPMKGHSHVYWYRQLPEEGLKFMVYLQKENIIDESGMPKERFSAEFPKEGPSILRIQQVVRGDSAAYFCASSPKKITPYEQYFGPGTRLTVT.

This CDR3 reads CASSLDGTGSYEQYF. The CDR3 DNA follows: TGTGCCAGCAGCTTGGATGGGACAGGATCCTACGAGCAGTACTTC. The genes are TRBV5-6 and TRBJ2-7, with 8 bases matching TRBD1. The CDR3 is 15 amino acids. Per the germline V gene, CDR1 is SGHDT and CDR2 is YYEEEE. Trimming took 0 bases from V and 1 from J; bases not matched to a gene: 3.

This rearrangement joins TRBV5-6 to TRBJ2-5; the D is unclear. Trimming pared 4 bases from V and 2 bases from J, leaving 12 bases between. Germline CDR1 SGHDT, CDR2 YYEEEE. CDR3 length: 14 amino acids. The CDR3: CASSLRSGQETQYF. CDR3 nucleotides: TGTGCCAGCAGCCTTAGGAGTGGGCAAGAGACCCAGTACTTC.

The J gene is TRBJ2-1, the V gene TRBV19; a possible D gene is TRBD1 (5 bases). V lost 5 bases and J lost 10, with 12 bases in between. Germline CDR1 reads LNHDA; CDR2 reads SQIVND (reference sequence). The CDR3 extends over 12 amino acids. DNA for the CDR3: TGTGCCAGTAGTGTCCACAGGAGCGAGCAGTTCTTC. This sequence encodes CASSVHRSEQFF.

This chain connects TRBV29-1 to TRBJ1-2; D perhaps matches TRBD1 (6 bases). There are 13 residues in the CDR3. Per the germline V gene, CDR1 is SQVTM and CDR2 is ANQGSEA. Trimming shortened V by 7 bases and J by 0 bases, and 12 bases separated the two germline ends. CDR3 in DNA: TGCAGCGCTGGACAGCATCCTAACTATGGCTACACCTTC. This translates into CSAGQHPNYGYTF. Looking up the rest from reference TRBV29-1 and TRBJ1-2 gives the full variable domain: SAVISQKPSRDICQRGTSLTIQCQVDSQVTMMFWYRQQPGQSLTLIATANQGSEATYESGFVIDKFPISRPNLTFSTLTVSNMSPEDSSIYLCSAGQHPNYGYTFGSGTRLTVV.

This chain uses TRBV6-5 with TRBJ2-7; D not certain. V was cut by 7 bases and J by 1 base, with 11 bases left in between. CDR3 length: 13 amino acids. In germline, CDR1 is MNHEY, CDR2 SVGAGI. The CDR3 reads CASNPTDSYEQYF. The CDR3 nucleotides are TGTGCCAGCAACCCGACTGATTCCTACGAGCAGTACTTC.

The V call is TRBV2, the J call TRBJ2-5; 7 bases are shared with TRBD2. The J call is in doubt because the DNA end fits TRBJ2-7 better. The CDR3 has 14 amino acids. Germline V lookup: CDR1 SNHLY, CDR2 FYNNEI. For the CDR3, the DNA is TGTGCCAGCAGTGAGCTAGGCGGGAGTTACGAGCAGTACTTC. Translating it yields CASSELGGSYEQYF.

V usage is TRBV4-1 and J usage is TRBJ2-5, with 9 bases aligning to TRBD2. The germline gives CDR1 MGHRA, CDR2 YSYEKL. V shed 1 base and J 11 bases; nucleotides not matched to a gene: 14. The length of the CDR3 is 16 residues. The CDR3 loop reads CASSQGMAGGGQEQYF. In DNA form, the CDR3 reads TGCGCCAGCAGCCAAGGAATGGCGGGAGGGGGTCAAGAGCAGTACTTC.

Regarding this clone: The sample holds other DNA sequences that translate to the same CDR3. The chain couples TRBV9 to TRBJ2-3, with 8 bases aligning to TRBD1. The V gene's germline CDR1 is SGDLS and CDR2 YYNGEE. J gave up 2 bases and V 4 bases, and 6 bases lay outside the gene matches. The CDR3 is 15 amino acids. The chain's CDR3 is CASSPRDRNTDTQYF. CDR3 nucleotides: TGTGCCAGCAGCCCTCGGGACAGGAACACAGATACGCAGTATTTT.

This rearrangement joins TRBV10-3 to TRBJ2-1; TRBD1 agrees at 8 bases. The CDR3 has 15 amino acids. With 3 bases clipped from V and 6 bases from J, the junction kept 7 bases outside the gene matches. Looked up from germline, CDR1 is ENHRY and CDR2 is SYGVKD. CDR3 sequence: CAISEDRGLGNEQFF. CDR3 DNA sequence: TGTGCCATCAGTGAAGACAGGGGTTTGGGCAATGAGCAGTTCTTC.

The chain combines TRBV7-9 with TRBJ1-4; 10 nucleotides agree with TRBD1. CDR3 size: 14 residues. The germline CDR1 and CDR2 sequences are SEHNR and FQNEAQ (reference sequence). The V segment lost 3 bases and the J segment 7 bases; nucleotides outside the gene matches: 2. The CDR3 coding sequence is TGTGCCAGCAGCTTCCGGGACAGGGGTGAAAAACTGTTTTTT. Translation gives CASSFRDRGEKLFF.

The J gene is TRBJ2-7, the V gene TRBV27, with a weak D call TRBD2 (6 bases). Trimming took 2 bases from V and 6 from J, leaving 11 bases between them. The germline V gene has CDR1 MNHEY and CDR2 SMNVEV (reference sequence). This CDR3 contains 13 residues. In DNA, the CDR3 is TGTGCCAGCAGTTTAGTGGGACTCCCCGAGCAGTACTTC. It codes for CASSLVGLPEQYF.

The chain is built from TRBV7-3 and TRBJ2-1; weak D call: TRBD2 (6 bases). Germline loops: CDR1 SGHTA, CDR2 FQGTGA. The CDR3 runs 15 residues. The ends were cut back, 5 bases at V and 0 bases at J, with 11 bases in the middle. CDR3 region: CASSGLATSYNEQFF. The CDR3 region has the DNA TGTGCCAGCAGCGGCCTAGCGACCTCCTACAATGAGCAGTTCTTC.

This chain connects TRBV5-1 to TRBJ1-2; 11 nucleotides agree with TRBD1. V trimming: 2 bases; J trimming: 7 bases; junction bases outside the gene matches: 4. Germline CDR1 SGHRS, CDR2 YFSETQ. This CDR3 comprises 14 residues. CDR3 residues: CASSLPGTGGGYTF. For the CDR3, the DNA is TGCGCCAGCAGCTTACCCGGGACAGGGGGTGGCTACACCTTC.

This clone was detected only once. V and J are TRBV30 and TRBJ2-7, with 9 bases lining up with TRBD1. The V gene's germline CDR1 is GTSNPN and CDR2 SVGIG (reference sequence). The CDR3 sequence is 12 residues long. The V and J ends lost 5 bases and 6 bases, in that order; junction bases with no gene match: 5. The CDR3 region is CAWSGQGFEQYF. In DNA form, the CDR3 reads TGTGCCTGGTCGGGACAGGGTTTCGAGCAGTACTTC.

CDR3 in amino acids: CASSLLAESYNEQFF. CDR3 sequence (DNA): TGCGCCAGCAGCTTGTTGGCGGAGTCCTACAATGAGCAGTTCTTC. The V and J genes are TRBV5-1 and TRBJ2-1, with no clear D. This CDR3 contains 15 residues. V lost 1 base to trimming and J lost 1 base, with 9 bases between them. Germline lookup yields CDR1 SGHRS and CDR2 YFSETQ.

The rearrangement links TRBV27 to TRBJ2-1, with TRBD2 matching over 9 bases. Germline values: CDR1 MNHEY, CDR2 SMNVEV (reference sequence). The CDR3 length is 14 residues. J was trimmed by 7 bases and V by 8 bases; bases with no gene match: 9. The CDR3 is CASAKAGGGNEQFF. DNA for the CDR3: TGTGCCAGCGCGAAAGCGGGAGGAGGGAATGAGCAGTTCTTC.

This clone was seen a handful of times. The chain recombines TRBV28 with TRBJ1-4; 8 positions agree with TRBD1. V was clipped by 6 bases and J by 2 bases; unmatched bases: 5. The CDR3 is made up of 15 amino acids. CDR1 MDHEN and CDR2 SYDVKM come from the germline V gene. CDR3 amino acids: CASRTTGVTNEKLFF. DNA for the CDR3: TGTGCCAGCAGAACGACAGGGGTTACTAATGAAAAACTGTTTTTT.

The V call is TRBV7-3, the J call TRBJ2-3; tentatively, D is TRBD2 (6 bases). Per germline, CDR1 SGHTA and CDR2 FQGTGA. Trimming took 5 bases from V and 2 from J, leaving 14 bases between them. The length of the CDR3 is 15 residues. Here the CDR3 reads CASSGGLFNTDTQYF. CDR3 nucleotides: TGTGCCAGCAGCGGGGGACTTTTCAACACAGATACGCAGTATTTT.

The chain couples TRBV7-9 to TRBJ1-2; D call uncertain. The CDR3 covers 12 residues. Germline CDR1 is SEHNR and CDR2 is FQNEAQ (reference sequence). The V gene lost 3 bases and the J gene lost 8 bases, with 10 bases spanning the gap. In DNA form, the CDR3 reads TGTGCCAGCAGCTTCCCCCTAGGCGGCTACACCTTC. This encodes CASSFPLGGYTF.

The rearrangement joins TRBV9 to TRBJ2-1; TRBD2 matches at 7 bases. Trimming took 3 bases from V and 0 from J; bases not matched to a gene: 3. The CDR3 is made up of 15 amino acids. Germline V gene sequence: CDR1 SGDLS, CDR2 YYNGEE. The CDR3: CASSAGTTSYNEQFF. As DNA, the CDR3 is TGTGCCAGCAGCGCCGGGACTACCTCCTACAATGAGCAGTTCTTC.

The chain combines TRBV6-1 with TRBJ1-3; possibly TRBD1 for D (5 bases). The germline CDR1 and CDR2 sequences are MNHNS and SASEGT. V lost 1 base and J lost 1, with 8 bases in between. There are 15 residues in the CDR3. This CDR3 is CASSEGPGSGNTIYF. In nucleotides, the CDR3 is TGTGCCAGCAGTGAAGGCCCAGGGTCTGGAAACACCATATATTTT.

The chain joins TRBV4-1 to TRBJ2-3, with 15 nucleotides matching TRBD2. J lost 2 bases, V lost 2 bases, and 8 bases had no gene match. CDR1 is MGHRA, CDR2 YSYEKL, per germline. This CDR3 region has 19 residues. The CDR3 DNA is TGCGCCAGCAGCCAACCTACGGGACTAGCGGGAGGAAACACAGATACGCAGTATTTT. The encoded protein is CASSQPTGLAGGNTDTQYF.

J is TRBJ2-3 and V is TRBV29-1, with a tentative D call TRBD1 (6 bases). Germline V gene data show CDR1 as SQVTM and CDR2 as ANQGSEA. The CDR3 is 14 residues long. V was cut by 6 bases and J by 8 bases, with 21 bases left in between. The CDR3 is CSVTGTTEVGTQYF. CDR3 sequence (DNA): TGCAGCGTAACCGGGACAACGGAAGTCGGTACGCAGTATTTT.